This passage covers 13 T cell receptor beta chains from one sample sequenced in a study of T cell responses to AZD1222 COVID-19 vaccine. Produced via immunoSEQ multiplex PCR; TCRdb's table is partial and in-frame only. Here the sample spans 90,000 to 100,000 clones, about 81% being singletons. The starting material was peripheral blood, obtained 28 days after the second AZD1222 dose. These receptors were collected from an adult who received the AZD1222 COVID-19 vaccine.

This CDR3 reads CASTLTGTRTNYGYTF. The CDR3 nucleotides are TGTGCCAGCACCCTAACAGGGACGAGGACTAACTATGGCTACACCTTC. The chain is built from TRBV5-4 and TRBJ1-2, with D possibly matching TRBD1 (6 bases). The CDR3 sequence is 16 residues long. Germline assignment: CDR1 SGHNT and CDR2 YYREEE (reference sequence). Trimming took 6 bases from V and 0 from J, leaving 18 bases between them. The variable domain in full, completed from reference TRBV5-4 and TRBJ1-2, reads ETGVTQSPTHLIKTRGQQVTLRCSSQSGHNTVSWYQQALGQGPQFIFQYYREEENGRGNFPPRFSGLQFPNYSSELNVNALELDDSALYLCASTLTGTRTNYGYTFGSGTRLTVV.

This chain uses TRBV25-1 with TRBJ2-5; D uncertain. Germline loops: CDR1 MGHDK, CDR2 SYGVNS. The CDR3 runs 11 residues. V was shortened by 4 bases and J by 5 bases, with 5 bases between the two germline ends. CDR3 coding DNA: TGTGCCAGCAGTGCGGTCGAGACCCAGTACTTC. It translates to CASSAVETQYF.

The chain links TRBV5-6 to TRBJ1-4; D unresolved. Germline V gene lookup returns CDR1 SGHDT and CDR2 YYEEEE. This CDR3 is 15 amino acids long. Trimming pared 4 bases from V and 3 bases from J, leaving 13 bases between. The CDR3 coding sequence is TGTGCCAGCAGCCATAGACTGTACGCTAATGAAAAACTGTTTTTT. Its protein product is CASSHRLYANEKLFF. Full variable domain (remainder filled in from reference TRBV5-6 and TRBJ1-4): DAGVTQSPTHLIKTRGQQVTLRCSPKSGHDTVSWYQQALGQGPQFIFQYYEEEERQRGNFPDRFSGHQFPNYSSELNVNALLLGDSALYLCASSHRLYANEKLFFGSGTQLSVL.

This clone is a singleton in its sample. The rearrangement joins TRBV6-5 to TRBJ1-2, with D maybe TRBD1 (5 bases). The CDR3 is made up of 14 amino acids. CDR1 and CDR2 (germline): MNHEY, SVGAGI. V lost 6 bases and J 7 bases, leaving 18 bases between the germline ends. The CDR3 reads CASSTGLGTGGYTF. CDR3 sequence (DNA): TGTGCCAGCAGCACGGGGCTTGGGACGGGTGGCTACACCTTC.

To note about this clone: The sample carries other DNA sequences with the same CDR3. This chain connects TRBV7-9 to TRBJ2-2; TRBD1 matches 8 bases. The CDR3 sequence is 16 residues long. V gave up 3 bases and J gave up 5 bases; unmatched junction bases: 8. The V gene's germline CDR1 is SEHNR and CDR2 FQNEAQ (reference sequence). The CDR3 coding sequence is TGTGCCAGCAGCTTTAGAACAGGGGGTGGGACCGGGGAGCTGTTTTTT. It specifies CASSFRTGGGTGELFF.

CDR3 in DNA: TGTGCCAGCAGTGAAGAGGTGGTGACGGCTGGCTACACCTTC. Its protein product is CASSEEVVTAGYTF. This sequence joins TRBV2 and TRBJ1-2; D unclear. Between the trimmed V and J ends, which lost 1 base and 7 bases, there was a span of 13 bases. The CDR3 has 14 amino acids. The germline V gene encodes CDR1 SNHLY and CDR2 FYNNEI.

The chain combines TRBV5-6 with TRBJ1-4, with no clear D. The V end lost 7 bases, the J end lost 8 bases, and 9 bases lay between the germline ends. This CDR3 comprises 11 residues. CDR1 and CDR2 (germline): SGHDT, YYEEEE. CDR3 sequence reads: CASRGGEKLFF. CDR3 coding DNA: TGTGCCAGCCGGGGAGGGGAAAAACTGTTTTTT.

This sequence joins TRBV28 and TRBJ1-6; D may be TRBD1 (6 bases). The CDR3 spans 14 residues. Trimming took off 10 bases at V and 10 bases at J, with 20 bases between the two ends. Germline CDR1 and CDR2: MDHEN and SYDVKM. Here the CDR3 DNA reads TGTGCCACCTCTGCGGGACACGGGGCATCACCCCTCCACTTT. Amino acid sequence: CATSAGHGASPLHF.

The rearrangement links TRBV7-9 to TRBJ2-5; D might be TRBD2 (7 bases). CDR1 is SEHNR, CDR2 FQNEAQ, per germline (reference sequence). This CDR3 comprises 17 residues. The V and J ends lost 8 bases and 3 bases respectively, with 25 bases between them. Here the CDR3 reads CASVSGVTGILKETQYF. CDR3 sequence (DNA): TGTGCCAGCGTCAGCGGGGTCACAGGGATATTGAAAGAGACCCAGTACTTC.

This clone has only one observation. The chain carries TRBV6-5 and TRBJ2-3, with 10 nucleotides matching TRBD1. The V segment lost 6 bases and the J segment 4 bases; nucleotides outside the gene matches: 7. The CDR3 covers 15 residues. CDR1 and CDR2 (germline): MNHEY, SVGAGI. The CDR3 loop reads CASSARDRGPDTQYF. CDR3 nucleotide sequence: TGTGCCAGCAGCGCCCGGGACAGGGGCCCAGATACGCAGTATTTT.

The chain uses TRBV19 and TRBJ2-1; 12 bases map to TRBD2. V was clipped by 8 bases and J by 2 bases; unmatched bases: 4. The CDR3 is 15 amino acids. Per germline, CDR1 LNHDA and CDR2 SQIVND (reference sequence). CDR3 in amino acids: CASRLAGATYNEQFF. The CDR3 coding sequence is TGTGCCAGTCGACTAGCGGGGGCGACCTACAATGAGCAGTTCTTC.

The J gene is TRBJ1-5, the V gene TRBV19, with a possible D match to TRBD1 (6 bases). The CDR3 has 13 amino acids. Germline V lookup: CDR1 LNHDA, CDR2 SQIVND (reference sequence). The V end lost 7 bases, the J end lost 2 bases, and 9 bases lay between the germline ends. CDR3 in amino acids: CASNSGGNQPQHF. The DNA of the CDR3 is TGTGCCAGTAACTCAGGGGGCAATCAGCCCCAGCATTTT.

V gene TRBV7-9 combines with J gene TRBJ1-1; D possibly corresponds to TRBD1 (5 bases). The CDR3 consists of 13 residues. The V end lost 7 bases, the J end lost 8 bases, and 17 bases lay between the germline ends. The germline V gene has CDR1 SEHNR and CDR2 FQNEAQ (reference sequence). DNA for the CDR3: TGTGCCAGCACCGTAGGGGTTGCCCCAGAAGCTTTCTTT. Translation: CASTVGVAPEAFF.